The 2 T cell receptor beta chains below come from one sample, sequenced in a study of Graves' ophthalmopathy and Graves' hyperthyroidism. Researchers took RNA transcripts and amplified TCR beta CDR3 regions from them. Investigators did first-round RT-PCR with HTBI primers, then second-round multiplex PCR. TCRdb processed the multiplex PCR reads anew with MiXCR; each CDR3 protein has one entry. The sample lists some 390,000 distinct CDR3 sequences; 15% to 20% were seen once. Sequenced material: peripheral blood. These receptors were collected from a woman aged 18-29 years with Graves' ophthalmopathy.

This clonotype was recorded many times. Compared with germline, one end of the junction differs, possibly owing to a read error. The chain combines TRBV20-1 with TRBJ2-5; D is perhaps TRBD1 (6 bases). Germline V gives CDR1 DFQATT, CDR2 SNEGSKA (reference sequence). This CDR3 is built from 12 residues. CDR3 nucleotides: TGTACTCTGACGGGACACGAAGAGACCCAGTACTTC. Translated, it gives CTLTGHEETQYF.

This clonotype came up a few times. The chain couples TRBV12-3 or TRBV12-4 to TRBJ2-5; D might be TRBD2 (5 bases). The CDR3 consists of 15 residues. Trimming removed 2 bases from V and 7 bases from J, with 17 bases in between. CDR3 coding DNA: TGTGCCAGCAGTTTAAGCGGAGATATCACGGCGACCCAGTACTTC. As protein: CASSLSGDITATQYF.